The T cell receptor (beta chain) under discussion was sequenced for a study of CD8+ T cells in alopecia areata. Study at large: Once tofacitinib had been taken for 6 to 18 months, 6 months off drug followed.

Extraction and reverse transcription of RNA yielded cDNA as the sequencing template. Clones were sequenced by immunoSEQ multiplex PCR, and TCRdb holds only the in-frame ones, with some missing. This table has over 250,000 clones, about 60% appearing once. Study-level points and caveats: Compared with normal scalp, lesional scalp had higher clonality and more expanded CD8+ clones.

CDR3 length equals 13 residues. With 5 bases removed from V and 8 bases from J, the gap between germline ends came to 12 bases. The germline V gene has CDR1 MNHEY and CDR2 SMNVEV (reference sequence). A remark on this clone: Its antigen is not known.

Treatment given: oral pan-JAK inhibitor, 5-10 mg twice daily. The chain has TRBV27 and TRBJ1-4; D may be TRBD1 (5 bases). This TCR was recovered from a human donor with alopecia areata. The sequenced sample was CD4+ T cells sorted from blood, obtained at roughly week 53, from a patient treated with tofacitinib. CDR3 region: CASSPGPWEKLFF. The CDR3, as DNA: TGTGCCAGCAGTCCAGGGCCCTGGGAAAAACTGTTTTTT. The whole variable domain, filled in from reference TRBV27 and TRBJ1-4, reads EAQVTQNPRYLITVTGKKLTVTCSQNMNHEYMSWYRQDPGLGLRQIYYSMNVEVTDKGDVPEGYKVSRKEKRNFPLILESPSPNQTSLYFCASSPGPWEKLFFGSGTQLSVL.